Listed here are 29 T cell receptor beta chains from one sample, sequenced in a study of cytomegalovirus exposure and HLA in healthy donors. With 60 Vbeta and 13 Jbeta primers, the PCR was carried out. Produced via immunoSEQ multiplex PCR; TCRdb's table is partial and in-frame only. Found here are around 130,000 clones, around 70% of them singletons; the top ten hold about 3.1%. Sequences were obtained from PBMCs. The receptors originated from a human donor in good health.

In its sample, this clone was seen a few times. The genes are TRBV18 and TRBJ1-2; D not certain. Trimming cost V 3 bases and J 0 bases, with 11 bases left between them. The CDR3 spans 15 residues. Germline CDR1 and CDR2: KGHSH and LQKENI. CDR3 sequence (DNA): TGTGCCAGCTCACCGCTCGGTGAAGCTAACTATGGCTACACCTTC. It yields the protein CASSPLGEANYGYTF.

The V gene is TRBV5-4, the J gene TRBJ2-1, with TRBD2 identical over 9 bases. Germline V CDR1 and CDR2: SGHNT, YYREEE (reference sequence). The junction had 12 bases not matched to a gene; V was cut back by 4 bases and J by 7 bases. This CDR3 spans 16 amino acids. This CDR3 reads CASSPHGPAGGNEQFF. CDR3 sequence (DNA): TGTGCCAGCAGCCCACATGGCCCAGCGGGAGGTAATGAGCAGTTCTTC.

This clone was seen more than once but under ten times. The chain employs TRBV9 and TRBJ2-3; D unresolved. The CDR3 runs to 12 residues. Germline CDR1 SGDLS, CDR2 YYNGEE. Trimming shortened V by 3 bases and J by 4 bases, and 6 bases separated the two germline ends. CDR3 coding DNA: TGTGCCAGCAGCGACATCTCAGATACGCAGTATTTT. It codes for CASSDISDTQYF.

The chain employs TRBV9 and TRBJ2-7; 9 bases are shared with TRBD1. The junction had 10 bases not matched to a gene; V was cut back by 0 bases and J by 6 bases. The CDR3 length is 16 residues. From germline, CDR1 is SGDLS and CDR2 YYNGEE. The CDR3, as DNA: TGTGCCAGCAGCGTAGGAGTGGGACAGGGAGGATCCGAGCAGTACTTC. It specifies CASSVGVGQGGSEQYF. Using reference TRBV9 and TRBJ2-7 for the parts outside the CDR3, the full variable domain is DSGVTQTPKHLITATGQRVTLRCSPRSGDLSVYWYQQSLDQGLQFLIQYYNGEERAKGNILERFSAQQFPDLHSELNLSSLELGDSALYFCASSVGVGQGGSEQYFGPGTRLTVT.

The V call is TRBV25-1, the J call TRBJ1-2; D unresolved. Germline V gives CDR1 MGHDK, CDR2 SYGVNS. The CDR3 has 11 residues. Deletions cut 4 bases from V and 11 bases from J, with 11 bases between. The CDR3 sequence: CASSGGFGYTF. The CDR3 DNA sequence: TGTGCCAGCAGTGGAGGGTTTGGATACACCTTC.

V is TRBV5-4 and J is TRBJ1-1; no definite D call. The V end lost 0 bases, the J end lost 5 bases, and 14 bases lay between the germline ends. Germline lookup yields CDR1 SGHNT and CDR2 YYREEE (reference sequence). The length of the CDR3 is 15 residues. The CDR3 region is CASSLAAGLRTEAFF. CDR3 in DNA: TGTGCCAGCAGCTTGGCCGCGGGCCTGAGGACTGAAGCTTTCTTT.

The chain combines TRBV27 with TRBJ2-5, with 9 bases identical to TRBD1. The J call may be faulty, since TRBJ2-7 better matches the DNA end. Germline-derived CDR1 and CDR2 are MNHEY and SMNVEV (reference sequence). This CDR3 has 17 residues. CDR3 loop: CASSPTAGTGFPYEQYF. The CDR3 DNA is TGTGCCAGCAGTCCTACGGCCGGGACAGGGTTCCCCTACGAGCAGTACTTC.

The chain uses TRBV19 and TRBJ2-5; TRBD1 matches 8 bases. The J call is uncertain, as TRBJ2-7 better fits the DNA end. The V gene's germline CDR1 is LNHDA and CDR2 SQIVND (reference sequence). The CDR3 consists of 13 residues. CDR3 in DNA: TGTGCCAGTACCCGGACAGGGATAAACGAGCAGTACTTC. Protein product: CASTRTGINEQYF.

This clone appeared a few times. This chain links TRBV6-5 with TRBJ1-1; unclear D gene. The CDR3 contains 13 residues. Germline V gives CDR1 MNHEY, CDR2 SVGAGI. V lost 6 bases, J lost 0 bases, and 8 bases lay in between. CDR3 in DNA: TGTGCCAGCAGCCCGAGTGTGAACACTGAAGCTTTCTTT. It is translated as CASSPSVNTEAFF.

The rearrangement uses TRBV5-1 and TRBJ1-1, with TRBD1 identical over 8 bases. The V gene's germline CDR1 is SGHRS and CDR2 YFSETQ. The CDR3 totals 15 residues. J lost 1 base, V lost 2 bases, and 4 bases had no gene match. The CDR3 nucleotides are TGCGCCAGCAGCTTCACCGGGACAGGGAACACTGAAGCTTTCTTT. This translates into CASSFTGTGNTEAFF.

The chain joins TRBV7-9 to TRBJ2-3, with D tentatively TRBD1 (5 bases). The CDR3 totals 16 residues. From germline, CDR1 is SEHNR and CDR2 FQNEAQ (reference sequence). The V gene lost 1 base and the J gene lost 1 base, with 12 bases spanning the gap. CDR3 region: CASSLETGSGTDTQYF. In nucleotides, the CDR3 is TGTGCCAGCAGCTTAGAAACAGGTTCTGGCACAGATACGCAGTATTTT.

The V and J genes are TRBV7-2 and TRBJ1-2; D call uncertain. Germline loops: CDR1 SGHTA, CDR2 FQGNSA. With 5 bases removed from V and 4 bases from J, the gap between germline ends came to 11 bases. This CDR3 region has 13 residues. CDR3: CASSEQKIYGYTF. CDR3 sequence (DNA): TGTGCCAGCAGCGAACAGAAGATCTATGGCTACACCTTC.

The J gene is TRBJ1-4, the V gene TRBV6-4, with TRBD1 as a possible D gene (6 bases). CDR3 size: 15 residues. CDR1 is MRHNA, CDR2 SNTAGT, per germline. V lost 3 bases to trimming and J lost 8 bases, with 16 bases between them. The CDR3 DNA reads TGTGCCAGCAGTGATACACCGGGACAATCCGAAAAACTGTTTTTT. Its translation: CASSDTPGQSEKLFF.

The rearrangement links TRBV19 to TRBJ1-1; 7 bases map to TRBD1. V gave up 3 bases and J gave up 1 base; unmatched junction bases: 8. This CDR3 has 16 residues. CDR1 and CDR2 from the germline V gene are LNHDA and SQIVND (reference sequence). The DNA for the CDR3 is TGTGCCAGTAGTATTGGGACAGCGGAGCAGAACACTGAAGCTTTCTTT. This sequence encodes CASSIGTAEQNTEAFF.

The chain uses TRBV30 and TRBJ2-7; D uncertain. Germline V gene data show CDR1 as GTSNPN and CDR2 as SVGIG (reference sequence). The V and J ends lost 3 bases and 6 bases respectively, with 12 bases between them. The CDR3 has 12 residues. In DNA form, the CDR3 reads TGTGCCTGGAGAACACTCTCGGGCGAGCAGTACTTC. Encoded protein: CAWRTLSGEQYF.

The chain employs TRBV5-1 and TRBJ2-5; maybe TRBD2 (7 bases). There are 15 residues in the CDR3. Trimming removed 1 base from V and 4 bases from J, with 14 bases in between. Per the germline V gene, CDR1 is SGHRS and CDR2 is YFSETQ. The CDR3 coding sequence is TGCGCCAGCAGCTTGTCGGGGGGCGGAGGAGAGACCCAGTACTTC. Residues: CASSLSGGGGETQYF.

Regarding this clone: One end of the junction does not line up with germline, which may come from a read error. This chain's CDR3 is CASRRSGQGAYEQYF. The DNA for the CDR3 is TGTGCTAGCAGACGTTCGGGACAGGGGGCGTACGAGCAGTACTTC. V and J are TRBV6-5 and TRBJ2-7; TRBD1 aligns across 12 bases. CDR3 length: 15 residues. Germline-derived CDR1 and CDR2 are MNHEY and SVGAGI.

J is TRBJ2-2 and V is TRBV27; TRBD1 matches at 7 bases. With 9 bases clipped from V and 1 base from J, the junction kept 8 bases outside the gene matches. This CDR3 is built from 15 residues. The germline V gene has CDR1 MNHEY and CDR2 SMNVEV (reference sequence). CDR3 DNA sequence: TGTGCCAGTTACAGACAGGGCGTGAACACCGGGGAGCTGTTTTTT. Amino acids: CASYRQGVNTGELFF.

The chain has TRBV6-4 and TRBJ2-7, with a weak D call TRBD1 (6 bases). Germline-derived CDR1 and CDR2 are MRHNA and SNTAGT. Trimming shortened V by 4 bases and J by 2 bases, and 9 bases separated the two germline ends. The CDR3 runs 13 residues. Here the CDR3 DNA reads TGTGCCAGCAGTGTGGACAGAACCTACGAGCAGTACTTC. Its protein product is CASSVDRTYEQYF.

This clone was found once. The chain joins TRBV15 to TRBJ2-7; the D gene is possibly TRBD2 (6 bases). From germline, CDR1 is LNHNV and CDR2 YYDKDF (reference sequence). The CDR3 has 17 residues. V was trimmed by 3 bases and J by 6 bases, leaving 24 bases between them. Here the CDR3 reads CATSSRLVSISSSEQYF. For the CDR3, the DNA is TGTGCCACCAGCAGCCGACTAGTATCTATCTCCTCATCCGAGCAGTACTTC.

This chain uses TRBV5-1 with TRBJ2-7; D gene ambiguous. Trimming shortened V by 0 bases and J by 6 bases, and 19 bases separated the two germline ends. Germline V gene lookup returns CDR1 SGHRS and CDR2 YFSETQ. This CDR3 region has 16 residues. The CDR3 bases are TGCGCCAGCAGCTTGGAACCCGCGGTGGCTGGTGCCGAGCAGTACTTC. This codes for CASSLEPAVAGAEQYF.

CDR3 region: CATSRDEGQGAAEAFF. As DNA, the CDR3 is TGTGCCACCAGCAGAGATGAAGGTCAGGGGGCCGCTGAAGCTTTCTTT. V is TRBV15 and J is TRBJ1-1, with 8 positions matching TRBD1. Per germline, CDR1 LNHNV and CDR2 YYDKDF (reference sequence). The junction had 9 bases not matched to a gene; V was cut back by 0 bases and J by 6 bases. This CDR3 comprises 16 residues.

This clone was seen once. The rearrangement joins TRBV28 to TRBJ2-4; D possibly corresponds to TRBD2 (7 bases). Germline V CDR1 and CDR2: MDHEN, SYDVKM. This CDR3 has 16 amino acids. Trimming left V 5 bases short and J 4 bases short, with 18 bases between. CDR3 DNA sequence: TGTGCCAGCAGTCCCCAACAGGGAGGGGGAAAAAACATTCAGTACTTC. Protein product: CASSPQQGGGKNIQYF.

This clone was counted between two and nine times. CDR3 DNA: TGCAGCGTTGGACAGGGAGGCCCGAATCAGCCCCAGCATTTT. It translates to CSVGQGGPNQPQHF. The chain combines TRBV29-1 with TRBJ1-5, with TRBD1 identical over 7 bases. The CDR3 contains 14 residues. V lost 4 bases, J lost 4 bases, and 7 bases stayed unmatched. Germline V lookup: CDR1 SQVTM, CDR2 ANQGSEA.

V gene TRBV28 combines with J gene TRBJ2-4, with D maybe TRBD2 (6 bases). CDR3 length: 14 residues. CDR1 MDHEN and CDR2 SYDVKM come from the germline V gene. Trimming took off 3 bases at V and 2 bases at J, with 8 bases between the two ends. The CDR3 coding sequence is TGTGCCAGCAGTTTGGGAGGCCCCAAAAACATTCAGTACTTC. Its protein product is CASSLGGPKNIQYF.

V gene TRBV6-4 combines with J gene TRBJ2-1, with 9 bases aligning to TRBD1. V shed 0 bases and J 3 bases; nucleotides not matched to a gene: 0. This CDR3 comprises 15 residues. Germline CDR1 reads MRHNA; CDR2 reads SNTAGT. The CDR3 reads CASSDSTGGYNEQFF. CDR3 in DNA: TGTGCCAGCAGTGACTCGACAGGGGGCTACAATGAGCAGTTCTTC.

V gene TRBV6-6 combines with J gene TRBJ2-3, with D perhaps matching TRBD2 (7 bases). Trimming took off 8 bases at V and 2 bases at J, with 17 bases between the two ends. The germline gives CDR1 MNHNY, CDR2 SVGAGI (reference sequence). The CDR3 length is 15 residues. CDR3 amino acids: CASRWGGPTTDTQYF. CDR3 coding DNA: TGTGCCAGCCGATGGGGGGGGCCAACCACAGATACGCAGTATTTT.

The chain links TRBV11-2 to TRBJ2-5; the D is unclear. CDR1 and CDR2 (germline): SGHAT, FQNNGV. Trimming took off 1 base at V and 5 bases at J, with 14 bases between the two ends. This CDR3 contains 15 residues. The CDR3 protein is CASSLVNTGVETQYF. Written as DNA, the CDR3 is TGTGCCAGCAGCTTAGTCAATACGGGTGTGGAGACCCAGTACTTC. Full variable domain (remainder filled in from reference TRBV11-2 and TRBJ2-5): EAGVAQSPRYKIIEKRQSVAFWCNPISGHATLYWYQQILGQGPKLLIQFQNNGVVDDSQLPKDRFSAERLKGVDSTLKIQPAKLEDSAVYLCASSLVNTGVETQYFGPGTRLLVL.

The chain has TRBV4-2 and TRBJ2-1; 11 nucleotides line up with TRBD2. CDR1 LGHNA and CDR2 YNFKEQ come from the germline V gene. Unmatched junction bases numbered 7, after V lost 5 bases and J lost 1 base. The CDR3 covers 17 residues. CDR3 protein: CASSGGTSGRSYNEQFF. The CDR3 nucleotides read TGTGCCAGCAGCGGAGGGACTAGCGGTAGATCCTACAATGAGCAGTTCTTC.